This entry concerns a single T cell receptor beta chain. The data were produced by immunoSEQ multiplex PCR, yet TCRdb's version contains in-frame clones alone and is incomplete. The table includes tens of thousands of clones, about 96% detected once. This CDR3 region has 16 residues. Between the trimmed V and J ends, which lost 5 bases and 1 base, there was a span of 12 bases. The V gene's germline CDR1 is SGHDN and CDR2 FVKESK. This sample is drawn from a study of control samples from healthy donors and cancer patients. The origin of this receptor is a young woman in good health. Sequenced input: blood. V usage is TRBV14 and J usage is TRBJ1-6; possibly TRBD1 for D (5 bases). The DNA of the CDR3 is TGTGCCAGCAGCTCCCAGGGTGGGTCCTATAATTCACCCCTCCACTTT. Its protein is CASSSQGGSYNSPLHF.